This record covers a single T cell receptor beta chain. The same CDR3 can be traced to other DNA sequences in this sample. This entry belongs to a study of cytomegalovirus exposure and HLA in healthy donors. V shed 5 bases, J shed 7 bases, and the junction held 5 bases outside the gene matches. The CDR3 has 14 amino acids. Germline V CDR1 and CDR2: SGHVS, FNYEAQ. With 60 Vbeta and 13 Jbeta primers, the PCR was carried out. Clones were sequenced by immunoSEQ multiplex PCR, and TCRdb holds only the in-frame ones, with some missing. The profile covers around 130,000 clones, with roughly 85% appearing a single time and about 7% taken by the ten largest.

The specimen was PBMCs. The chain uses TRBV7-6 and TRBJ1-4; 9 nucleotides agree with TRBD1. The receptor's source is a woman aged 30 to 39 in good health and CMV-seropositive. CDR3 in amino acids: CASSRGQGGEKLFF. CDR3 DNA: TGTGCCAGCAGCCGGGGACAGGGAGGTGAAAAACTGTTTTTT.